This TCR beta chain derives from a study of blood T cell dynamics during melanoma immunotherapy. The repertoire was sequenced with immunoSEQ multiplex PCR; TCRdb's copy has only in-frame clones and lacks some. Of about 10,000 clones in the sample, around nine tenths are singletons; the top ten hold just over 4%. Time point in this sample: week 3, after first cycle of checkpoint inhibitor. Trimming shortened V by 2 bases and J by 2 bases, and 10 bases separated the two germline ends. The CDR3 is 14 residues long. Germline V CDR1 and CDR2: SGHVS, FQNEAQ. This TCR was recovered from a human donor with melanoma. The sequenced sample was blood, obtained from a patient treated with checkpoint blockade. The chain has TRBV7-8 and TRBJ2-7; D may match TRBD1 or TRBD2 (7 bases each). CDR3 nucleotide sequence: TGTGCCAGCAGCTTACAGGGGGGGACCTACGAGCAGTACTTC. It specifies CASSLQGGTYEQYF.